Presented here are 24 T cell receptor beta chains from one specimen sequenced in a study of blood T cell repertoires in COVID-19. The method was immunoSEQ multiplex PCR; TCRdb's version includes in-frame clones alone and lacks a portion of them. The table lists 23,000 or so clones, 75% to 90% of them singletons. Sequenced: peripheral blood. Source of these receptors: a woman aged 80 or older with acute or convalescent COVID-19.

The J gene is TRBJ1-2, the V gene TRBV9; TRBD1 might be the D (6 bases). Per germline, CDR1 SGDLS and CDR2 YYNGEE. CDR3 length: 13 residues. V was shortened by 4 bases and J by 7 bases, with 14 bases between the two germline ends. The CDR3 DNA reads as TGTGCCAGCAGCCCCGAGGGGGGGATTGGCTACACCTTC. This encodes CASSPEGGIGYTF.

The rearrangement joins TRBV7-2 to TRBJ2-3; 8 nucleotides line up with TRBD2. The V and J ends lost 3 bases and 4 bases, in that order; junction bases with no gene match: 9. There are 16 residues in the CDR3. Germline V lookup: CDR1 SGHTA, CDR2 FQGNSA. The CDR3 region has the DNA TGTGCCAGCAGCTTTTCCACTAGCGGAGGCGCAGATACGCAGTATTTT. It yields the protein CASSFSTSGGADTQYF.

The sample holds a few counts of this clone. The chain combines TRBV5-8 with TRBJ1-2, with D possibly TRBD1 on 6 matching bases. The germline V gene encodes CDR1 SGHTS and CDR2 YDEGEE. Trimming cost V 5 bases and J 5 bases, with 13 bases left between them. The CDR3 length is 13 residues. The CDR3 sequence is CASRSDRNYGYTF. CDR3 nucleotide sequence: TGTGCCAGCAGATCCGACAGGAATTATGGCTACACCTTC. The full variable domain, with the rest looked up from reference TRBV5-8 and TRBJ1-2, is EAGVTQSPTHLIKTRGQQATLRCSPISGHTSVYWYQQALGLGLQFLLWYDEGEERNRGNFPPRFSGRQFPNYSSELNVNALELEDSALYLCASRSDRNYGYTFGSGTRLTVV.

This CDR3 is CASSVRLAGGELFF. CDR3 coding DNA: TGTGCCAGCAGCGTCCGACTAGCAGGCGGGGAGCTGTTTTTT. The V and J genes are TRBV2 and TRBJ2-2; the match to TRBD2 covers 7 bases. Germline CDR1 is SNHLY and CDR2 is FYNNEI. The V and J ends lost 6 bases and 7 bases, in that order; junction bases with no gene match: 8. The CDR3 covers 14 residues.

The CDR3 here is CASSPLGGFNSPLHF. The CDR3 DNA is TGTGCCAGCAGTCCCCTGGGGGGATTCAATTCACCCCTCCACTTT. The chain employs TRBV6-5 and TRBJ1-6, with D maybe TRBD1 (5 bases). Germline V gene lookup returns CDR1 MNHEY and CDR2 SVGAGI. The length of the CDR3 is 15 residues. The V gene lost 5 bases and the J gene lost 7 bases, with 15 bases spanning the gap.

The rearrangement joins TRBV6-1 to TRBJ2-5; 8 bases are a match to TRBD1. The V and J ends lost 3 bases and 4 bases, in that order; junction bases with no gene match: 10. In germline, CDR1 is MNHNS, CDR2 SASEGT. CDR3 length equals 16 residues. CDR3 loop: CASSEVTGGLGETQYF. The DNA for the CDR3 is TGTGCCAGCAGTGAGGTTACAGGGGGGTTGGGAGAGACCCAGTACTTC.

The CDR3 is CASSLETGPFSNTGELFF. As DNA, the CDR3 is TGTGCCAGCAGCTTAGAGACAGGTCCCTTTTCGAACACCGGGGAGCTGTTTTTT. This chain joins TRBV11-3 and TRBJ2-2; D is perhaps TRBD1 (6 bases). The CDR3 spans 18 residues. CDR1 is SGHNT and CDR2 is YENEEA in the germline V gene. V dropped 0 bases and J dropped 0 bases, with 14 bases sitting between them.

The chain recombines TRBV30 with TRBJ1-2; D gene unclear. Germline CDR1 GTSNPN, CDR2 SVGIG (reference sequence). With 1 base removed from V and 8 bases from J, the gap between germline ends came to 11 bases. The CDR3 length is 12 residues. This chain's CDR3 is CAWSALTGGYTF. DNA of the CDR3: TGTGCCTGGAGTGCCCTAACGGGGGGCTACACCTTC. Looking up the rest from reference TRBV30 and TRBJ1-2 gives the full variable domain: SQTIHQWPATLVQPVGSPLSLECTVEGTSNPNLYWYRQAAGRGLQLLFYSVGIGQISSEVPQNLSASRPQDRQFILSSKKLLLSDSGFYLCAWSALTGGYTFGSGTRLTVV.

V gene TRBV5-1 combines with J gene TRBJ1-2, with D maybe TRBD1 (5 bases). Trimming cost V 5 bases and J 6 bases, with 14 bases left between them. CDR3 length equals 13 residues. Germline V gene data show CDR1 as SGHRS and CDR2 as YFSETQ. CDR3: CASRLGLTDGYTF. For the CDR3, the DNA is TGCGCCAGCAGACTGGGGTTGACAGATGGCTACACCTTC. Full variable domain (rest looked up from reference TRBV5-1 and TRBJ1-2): KAGVTQTPRYLIKTRGQQVTLSCSPISGHRSVSWYQQTPGQGLQFLFEYFSETQRNKGNFPGRFSGRQFSNSRSEMNVSTLELGDSALYLCASRLGLTDGYTFGSGTRLTVV.

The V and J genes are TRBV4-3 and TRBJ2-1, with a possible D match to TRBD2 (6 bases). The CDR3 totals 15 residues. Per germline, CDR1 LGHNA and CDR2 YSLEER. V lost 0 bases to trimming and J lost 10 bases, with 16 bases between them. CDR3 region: CASSQDYISAGEQFF. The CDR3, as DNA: TGCGCCAGCAGCCAAGATTACATTTCCGCGGGGGAGCAGTTCTTC.

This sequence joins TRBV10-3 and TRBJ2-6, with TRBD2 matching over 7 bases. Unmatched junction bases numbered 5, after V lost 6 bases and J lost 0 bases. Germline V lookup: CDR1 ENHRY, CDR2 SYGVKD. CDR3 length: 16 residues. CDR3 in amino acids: CAISVTSASGANVLTF. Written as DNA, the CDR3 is TGTGCCATCAGCGTTACTAGCGCCTCTGGGGCCAACGTCCTGACTTTC.

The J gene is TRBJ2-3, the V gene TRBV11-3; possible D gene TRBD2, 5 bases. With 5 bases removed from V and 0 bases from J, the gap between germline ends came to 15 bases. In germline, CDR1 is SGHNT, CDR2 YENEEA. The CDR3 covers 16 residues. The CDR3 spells CASSQPASGSTDTQYF. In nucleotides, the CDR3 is TGTGCCAGCAGCCAGCCAGCCAGCGGTAGCACAGATACGCAGTATTTT.

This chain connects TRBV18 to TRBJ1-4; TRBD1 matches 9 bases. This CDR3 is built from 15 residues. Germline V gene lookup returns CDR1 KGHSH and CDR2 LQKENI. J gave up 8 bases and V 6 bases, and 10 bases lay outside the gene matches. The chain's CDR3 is CASSPLGTGNEKLFF. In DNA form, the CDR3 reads TGTGCCAGCTCCCCCCTAGGGACAGGGAACGAAAAACTGTTTTTT.

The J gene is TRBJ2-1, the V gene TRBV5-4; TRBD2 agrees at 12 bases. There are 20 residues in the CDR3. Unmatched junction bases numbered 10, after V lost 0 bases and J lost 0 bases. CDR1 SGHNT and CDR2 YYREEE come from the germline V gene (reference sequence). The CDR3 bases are TGTGCCAGCAGCTTGGCGCGGACTAGCGGGACTAGACTCTCCTACAATGAGCAGTTCTTC. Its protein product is CASSLARTSGTRLSYNEQFF.

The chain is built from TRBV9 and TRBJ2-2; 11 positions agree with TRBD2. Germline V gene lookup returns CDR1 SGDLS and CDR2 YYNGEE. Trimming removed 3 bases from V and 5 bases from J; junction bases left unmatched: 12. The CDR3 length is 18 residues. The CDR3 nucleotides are TGTGCCAGCAGCGCCTCCGGGACTAGCGGTGGGGGGACCGGGGAGCTGTTTTTT. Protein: CASSASGTSGGGTGELFF.

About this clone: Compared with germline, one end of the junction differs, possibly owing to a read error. CDR3: CSARGQRDF. CDR3 bases: TGCAGTGCTAGGGGACAGCGGGACTTT. The chain carries TRBV20-1 and TRBJ1-6; 7 nucleotides match TRBD1. This CDR3 has 9 amino acids. Germline values: CDR1 DFQATT, CDR2 SNEGSKA (reference sequence).

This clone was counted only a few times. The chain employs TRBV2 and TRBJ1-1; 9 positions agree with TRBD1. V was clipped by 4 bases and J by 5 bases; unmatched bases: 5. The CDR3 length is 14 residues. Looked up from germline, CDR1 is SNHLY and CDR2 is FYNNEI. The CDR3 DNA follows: TGTGCCAGCAGTGTGGGACAGGGCAATACTGAAGCTTTCTTT. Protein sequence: CASSVGQGNTEAFF.

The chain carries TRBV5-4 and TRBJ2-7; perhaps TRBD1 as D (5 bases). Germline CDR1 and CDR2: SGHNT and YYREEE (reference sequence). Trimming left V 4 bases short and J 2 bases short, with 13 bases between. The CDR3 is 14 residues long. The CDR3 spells CASSAPTEPYEQYF. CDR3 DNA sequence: TGTGCCAGCAGCGCCCCGACAGAACCCTACGAGCAGTACTTC.

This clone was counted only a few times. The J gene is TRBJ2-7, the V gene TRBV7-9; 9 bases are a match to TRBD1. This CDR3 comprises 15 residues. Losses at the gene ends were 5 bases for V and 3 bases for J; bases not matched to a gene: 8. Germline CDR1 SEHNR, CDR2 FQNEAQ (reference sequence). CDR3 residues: CASSDTGGPIYEQYF. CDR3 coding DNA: TGTGCCAGCAGCGACACAGGGGGCCCTATCTACGAGCAGTACTTC.

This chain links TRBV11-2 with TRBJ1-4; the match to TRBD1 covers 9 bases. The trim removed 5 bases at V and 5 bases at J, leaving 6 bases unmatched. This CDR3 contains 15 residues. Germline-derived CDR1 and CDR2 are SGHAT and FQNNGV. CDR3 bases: TGTGCCAGCAGCGCCCCCGGGACAGGGAATGAAAAACTGTTTTTT. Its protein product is CASSAPGTGNEKLFF. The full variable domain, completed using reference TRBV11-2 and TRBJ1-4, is EAGVAQSPRYKIIEKRQSVAFWCNPISGHATLYWYQQILGQGPKLLIQFQNNGVVDDSQLPKDRFSAERLKGVDSTLKIQPAKLEDSAVYLCASSAPGTGNEKLFFGSGTQLSVL.

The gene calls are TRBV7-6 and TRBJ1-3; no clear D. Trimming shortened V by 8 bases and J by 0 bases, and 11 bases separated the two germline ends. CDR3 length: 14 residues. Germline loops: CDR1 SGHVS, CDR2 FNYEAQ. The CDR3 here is CASGRGFSGNTIYF. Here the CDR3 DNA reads TGTGCCAGCGGCAGAGGATTCTCTGGAAACACCATATATTTT.

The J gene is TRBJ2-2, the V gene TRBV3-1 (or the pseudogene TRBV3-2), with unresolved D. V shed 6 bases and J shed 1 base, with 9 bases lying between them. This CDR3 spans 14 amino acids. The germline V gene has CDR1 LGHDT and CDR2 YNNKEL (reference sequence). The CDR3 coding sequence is TGTGCCAGCAGATTCCGTTTGAACACCGGGGAGCTGTTTTTT. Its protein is CASRFRLNTGELFF.

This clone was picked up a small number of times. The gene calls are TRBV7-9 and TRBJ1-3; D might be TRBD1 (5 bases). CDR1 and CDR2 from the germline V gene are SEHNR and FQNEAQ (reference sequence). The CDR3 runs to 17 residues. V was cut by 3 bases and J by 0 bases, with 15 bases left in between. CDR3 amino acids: CASSFYGRDLSGNTIYF. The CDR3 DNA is TGTGCCAGCAGCTTTTACGGGAGGGACCTCTCTGGAAACACCATATATTTT.

The DNA for the CDR3 is TGTGCCAGCAGCCCGACGGCAGGTCGGAACACTGAAGCTTTCTTT. Its protein is CASSPTAGRNTEAFF. The rearrangement joins TRBV7-9 to TRBJ1-1; D not certain. Trimming took off 5 bases at V and 1 base at J, with 14 bases between the two ends. From germline, CDR1 is SEHNR and CDR2 FQNEAQ (reference sequence). The CDR3 consists of 15 residues.